One T cell receptor (beta chain) is described in this entry. Antigen specificity is unknown. A much larger clone differs from this one at a single base, so this may be a read error. The identical CDR3 is also encoded by other nucleotide sequences in the sample. The CDR3 is made up of 15 amino acids. V gave up 0 bases and J gave up 2 bases, with 9 bases separating them. Germline V gene data show CDR1 as SGHRS and CDR2 as YFSETQ. This sample was included in a study of shared clonotypes between healthy human individuals. The assay ran at deep level. Assay used: immunoSEQ multiplex PCR; TCRdb lists only in-frame clones, some missing. The table records 650,000 to 750,000 clones, roughly 78% of them present only once. Study-level results: All-four-donor shared clonotypes had higher generation probabilities than non-shared clonotypes did. Rarefaction gave evidence that sorted-subset sequencing remained incomplete despite large depth.

The clonotype comes from a woman aged 25 to 39 in good health. The chain employs TRBV5-1 and TRBJ1-3; possible D gene TRBD1, 5 bases. Sample: memory CD4+ T cells sorted from blood. As to subset: CD45RA-negative fraction. The CDR3 bases are TGCGCCAGCAGCTTGGCCCCAGGGACTGGAAACACCATATATTTT. Its protein product is CASSLAPGTGNTIYF. Combining the CDR3 with reference TRBV5-1 and TRBJ1-3 gives the whole variable domain KAGVTQTPRYLIKTRGQQVTLSCSPISGHRSVSWYQQTPGQGLQFLFEYFSETQRNKGNFPGRFSGRQFSNSRSEMNVSTLELGDSALYLCASSLAPGTGNTIYFGEGSWLTVV.